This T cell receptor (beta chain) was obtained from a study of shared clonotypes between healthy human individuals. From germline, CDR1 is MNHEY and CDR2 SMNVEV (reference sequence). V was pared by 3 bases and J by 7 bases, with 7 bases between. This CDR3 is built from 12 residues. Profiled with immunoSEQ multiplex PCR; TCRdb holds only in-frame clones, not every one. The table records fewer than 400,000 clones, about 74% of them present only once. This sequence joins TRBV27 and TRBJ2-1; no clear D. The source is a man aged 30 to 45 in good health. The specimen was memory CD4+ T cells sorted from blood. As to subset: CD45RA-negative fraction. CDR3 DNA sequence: TGTGCCAGCAGTTTCGCGGTAAATGAGCAGTTCTTC. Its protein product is CASSFAVNEQFF.